This TCR beta chain came from a study of shared clonotypes between healthy human individuals. There are 17 residues in the CDR3. J lost 4 bases, V lost 4 bases, and 13 bases had no gene match. CDR1 and CDR2 (germline): KGHSH, LQKENI. This clone was recorded once. Produced via immunoSEQ multiplex PCR; TCRdb's table is partial and in-frame only. This sample has more than 1.2 million clones; less than 99% occur once, and the top ten carry about 0.4%. V is TRBV18 and J is TRBJ1-1; 9 bases line up with TRBD1. The sequenced material came from naive CD4+ T cells sorted from blood. Subset meaning: CD45RA+ positively selected. This receptor was identified in a man under 40 in good health. This CDR3 reads CASSLIGLDRGGTEAFF. CDR3 bases: TGTGCCAGCTCACTAATCGGACTGGACAGGGGAGGCACTGAAGCTTTCTTT. The full variable domain, with the rest looked up from reference TRBV18 and TRBJ1-1, is NAGVMQNPRHLVRRRGQEARLRCSPMKGHSHVYWYRQLPEEGLKFMVYLQKENIIDESGMPKERFSAEFPKEGPSILRIQQVVRGDSAAYFCASSLIGLDRGGTEAFFGQGTRLTVV.